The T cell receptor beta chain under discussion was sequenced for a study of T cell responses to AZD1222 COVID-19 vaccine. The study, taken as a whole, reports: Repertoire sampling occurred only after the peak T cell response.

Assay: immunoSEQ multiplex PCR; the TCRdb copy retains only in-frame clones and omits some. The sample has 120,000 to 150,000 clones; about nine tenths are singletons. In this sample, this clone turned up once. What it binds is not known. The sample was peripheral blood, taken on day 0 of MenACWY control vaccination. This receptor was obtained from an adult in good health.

CDR3 residues: CASSPRGGNTEAFF. CDR3 DNA: TGTGCCAGCAGCCCCCGGGGAGGGAACACTGAAGCTTTCTTT. The chain combines TRBV14 with TRBJ1-1; D not certain. From germline, CDR1 is SGHDN and CDR2 FVKESK. The V and J ends lost 4 bases and 1 base respectively, with 10 bases between them. This CDR3 has 14 amino acids. Based on the CDR3 plus reference TRBV14 and TRBJ1-1, the full variable domain is EAGVTQFPSHSVIEKGQTVTLRCDPISGHDNLYWYRRVMGKEIKFLLHFVKESKQDESGMPNNRFLAERTGGTYSTLKVQPAELEDSGVYFCASSPRGGNTEAFFGQGTRLTVV.